The 21 T cell receptor beta chains listed next were all sequenced from one sample in a study of post-analysis software for immune sequencing data. The antigens of these receptors remain unknown. Incorporated into the TCR beta cDNA libraries were unique molecular identifiers, which served to reduce PCR and sequencing biases. TCRdb used MiXCR to reprocess the PCR reads, holding one entry per CDR3 protein. Among roughly 800,000 distinct CDR3 sequences, more than 45% were seen once, and the ten largest hold approximately 5%. Notes on the study in general: Roughly 5 TRBV segments, TRBV5-6, TRBV5-1 and TRBV20-1 among them, were found more frequent in patients than controls.

The sample was blood. The receptors derive from a girl aged 5 to 17 with multiple sclerosis.

This clonotype was counted at least ten times. The chain joins TRBV6-4 to TRBJ2-6; D is perhaps TRBD2 (5 bases). Trimming shortened V by 2 bases and J by 0 bases, and 5 bases separated the two germline ends. In germline, CDR1 is MRHNA, CDR2 SNTAGT. CDR3 length equals 15 residues. The chain's CDR3 is CASSDSGSGANVLTF. As DNA, the CDR3 is TGTGCCAGCAGTGACAGCGGCTCTGGGGCCAACGTCCTGACTTTC.

This clonotype has more than one count but fewer than ten. The chain links TRBV12-3 or TRBV12-4 to TRBJ2-7; tentatively, D is TRBD1 (6 bases). Trimming cost V 2 bases and J 5 bases, with 13 bases left between them. The CDR3 has 14 amino acids. The CDR3 DNA is TGTGCCAGCAGTTTAAGACAGCCAGGGGACGAGCAGTACTTC. Translated: CASSLRQPGDEQYF.

As concerns this clonotype: At one of its ends the junction is not consistent with the germline gene, which may arise from a read error. The rearrangement joins TRBV7-2 to TRBJ2-5; maybe TRBD1 (9 bases). CDR1 SGHTA and CDR2 FQGNSA come from the germline V gene. The CDR3 runs 15 residues. CDR3 loop: CASSVAGQGWETQYF. CDR3 sequence (DNA): TGTGCCAGCAGCGTAGCGGGACAGGGTTGGGAGACCCAGTACTTC.

V is TRBV6-6 and J is TRBJ1-2; no reliable D call. There are 13 residues in the CDR3. From germline, CDR1 is MNHNY and CDR2 SVGAGI (reference sequence). With 7 bases removed from V and 7 bases from J, the gap between germline ends came to 16 bases. The CDR3 reads CASKSLLVGGYTF. The CDR3 nucleotides are TGTGCCAGCAAAAGTCTACTCGTAGGTGGCTACACCTTC.

The J gene is TRBJ2-1, the V gene TRBV12-3 or TRBV12-4; TRBD2 agrees at 10 bases. CDR3 length: 15 residues. Trimming at V came to 5 bases and at J to 6 bases, leaving 7 bases not matched to a gene. The CDR3 coding sequence is TGTGCCAGCAGTCGACTAGCGGGTCCCGGCAATGAGCAGTTCTTC. Translated, it gives CASSRLAGPGNEQFF.

The chain carries TRBV5-1 and TRBJ2-3; D might be TRBD2 (6 bases). Trimming shortened V by 1 base and J by 0 bases, and 12 bases separated the two germline ends. CDR1 SGHRS and CDR2 YFSETQ come from the germline V gene. CDR3 size: 16 residues. In DNA, the CDR3 is TGCGCCAGCAGCTTGCGGGTAGCGGAGAGCACAGATACGCAGTATTTT. Residues: CASSLRVAESTDTQYF.

This clonotype was seen only a few times. The V gene is TRBV28, the J gene TRBJ2-7, with D unclear. The CDR3 is made up of 11 amino acids. Trimming removed 4 bases from V and 7 bases from J, with 8 bases in between. Germline V CDR1 and CDR2: MDHEN, SYDVKM. The CDR3 is CASSSMGEQYF. DNA for the CDR3: TGTGCCAGCAGTTCTATGGGGGAGCAGTACTTC.

This clonotype showed up just a few times. The chain uses TRBV20-1 and TRBJ2-3, with D possibly being TRBD2 (5 bases). This CDR3 is built from 14 residues. The ends were cut back, 2 bases at V and 1 base at J, with 10 bases in the middle. Germline V gene data show CDR1 as DFQATT and CDR2 as SNEGSKA (reference sequence). DNA for the CDR3: TGCAGTGCTAGATACGGGGTTGGCACAGATACGCAGTATTTT. It specifies CSARYGVGTDTQYF.

This rearrangement joins TRBV7-3 to TRBJ2-1, with TRBD1 identical over 7 bases. This CDR3 region has 14 residues. V dropped 2 bases and J dropped 9; count of bases not matched to a gene: 7. Germline CDR1 and CDR2: SGHTA and FQGTGA. DNA of the CDR3: TGTGCCAGCAGCTTAGATGGACCAGGGGGTGAGCAGTTCTTC. Translating it yields CASSLDGPGGEQFF. The full variable domain, in which reference TRBV7-3 and TRBJ2-1 provide the parts outside the CDR3, is GAGVSQTPSNKVTEKGKYVELRCDPISGHTALYWYRQSLGQGPEFLIYFQGTGAADDSGLPNDRFFAVRPEGSVSTLKIQRTERGDSAVYLCASSLDGPGGEQFFGPGTRLTVL.

This clonotype was recorded many times. The rearrangement joins TRBV11-2 to TRBJ2-5; 9 positions match TRBD1. Trimming removed 6 bases from V and 7 bases from J; junction bases left unmatched: 9. Looked up from germline, CDR1 is SGHAT and CDR2 is FQNNGV. This CDR3 contains 14 residues. CDR3 loop: CASRPTGGRWTQYF. The CDR3 DNA sequence: TGTGCCAGCAGACCTACAGGGGGCAGGTGGACCCAGTACTTC.

This clonotype was observed a handful of times. The chain links TRBV24-1 to TRBJ1-2; D is possibly TRBD1 (6 bases). V lost 7 bases and J 1 base, leaving 12 bases between the germline ends. The CDR3 length is 14 residues. Germline V gives CDR1 KGHDR, CDR2 SFDVKD. CDR3 coding DNA: TGTGCCACCAGCGGGACATATGTTAACTATGGCTACACCTTC. Translated, it gives CATSGTYVNYGYTF.

This clonotype showed up just a few times. The chain has TRBV29-1 and TRBJ1-2; TRBD1 is a possible D gene (6 bases). Trimming removed 3 bases from V and 10 bases from J, with 9 bases in between. The germline V gene has CDR1 SQVTM and CDR2 ANQGSEA. This CDR3 has 10 residues. The CDR3 DNA sequence: TGCAGCGTTGATGCAGGGGACTACACCTTC. Translated, it gives CSVDAGDYTF.

This clonotype has just one count. CDR3 region: CSGIAVLDEQFF. The CDR3 DNA reads TGCAGTGGGATAGCGGTGTTGGATGAGCAGTTCTTC. The V and J genes are TRBV20-1 and TRBJ2-1; D possibly corresponds to TRBD2 (6 bases). Germline-derived CDR1 and CDR2 are DFQATT and SNEGSKA (reference sequence). Trimming removed 7 bases at V and 8 bases at J, with 15 bases between. CDR3 length: 12 residues.

This clonotype was counted a few times. The rearrangement links TRBV27 to TRBJ2-7; 8 nucleotides line up with TRBD2. The CDR3 is 14 residues long. The junction had 9 bases not matched to a gene; V was cut back by 5 bases and J by 6 bases. Germline-derived CDR1 and CDR2 are MNHEY and SMNVEV (reference sequence). CDR3 nucleotide sequence: TGTGCCAGCAGTGCCCGGCTAGCGGGCCCCGAGCAGTACTTC. This sequence encodes CASSARLAGPEQYF.

The chain joins TRBV11-2 to TRBJ2-7; perhaps TRBD1 as D (5 bases). There are 14 residues in the CDR3. Trimming cost V 3 bases and J 2 bases, with 11 bases left between them. Per germline, CDR1 SGHAT and CDR2 FQNNGV. The CDR3 spells CASSFPGPAYEQYF. The CDR3, as DNA: TGTGCCAGCAGCTTTCCAGGGCCCGCCTACGAGCAGTACTTC.

Only a few counts were recorded for this clonotype. V is TRBV20-1 and J is TRBJ2-5, with 8 bases lining up with TRBD1. CDR1 is DFQATT and CDR2 is SNEGSKA in the germline V gene (reference sequence). The CDR3 is 13 amino acids. J gave up 5 bases and V 3 bases, and 5 bases lay outside the gene matches. The chain's CDR3 is CSARQGAGETQYF. CDR3 bases: TGCAGTGCTAGGCAGGGGGCGGGGGAGACCCAGTACTTC.

The V and J genes are TRBV6-1 and TRBJ2-1; no definite D call. The CDR3 spans 14 residues. Trimming left V 2 bases short and J 6 bases short, with 11 bases between. CDR1 and CDR2 (germline): MNHNS, SASEGT. CDR3 DNA sequence: TGTGCCAGCAGTGAAAAGGGAACGGCCAATGAGCAGTTCTTC. The encoded protein is CASSEKGTANEQFF.

In this sample, this clonotype turned up a few times. CDR3 residues: CASSEGRDTLTYGYTF. The CDR3 DNA reads as TGTGCCAGCAGTGAAGGGCGGGACACCTTAACCTATGGCTACACCTTC. This chain uses TRBV2 with TRBJ1-2; a weak D match, TRBD1 (6 bases). Deletions cut 1 base from V and 4 bases from J, with 16 bases between. CDR1 is SNHLY, CDR2 FYNNEI, per germline. The CDR3 is 16 amino acids.

This chain uses TRBV20-1 with TRBJ1-2, with a tentative D call TRBD1 (6 bases). Germline V gene sequence: CDR1 DFQATT, CDR2 SNEGSKA (reference sequence). The CDR3 totals 14 residues. The ends were cut back, 2 bases at V and 0 bases at J, with 10 bases in the middle. CDR3 in DNA: TGCAGTGCTAGACCGGACAGTACTAACTATGGCTACACCTTC. This codes for CSARPDSTNYGYTF.

This clonotype was picked up a small number of times. CDR3 sequence reads: CASSVSGRLIYEQYF. Written as DNA, the CDR3 is TGTGCCAGCAGCGTTAGCGGGAGGTTAATCTACGAGCAGTACTTC. V gene TRBV7-9 combines with J gene TRBJ2-7; the match to TRBD2 covers 10 bases. The CDR3 has 15 residues. V gave up 5 bases and J gave up 3 bases; unmatched junction bases: 7. Per the germline V gene, CDR1 is SEHNR and CDR2 is FQNEAQ (reference sequence).

The chain is built from TRBV11-2 and TRBJ2-4; unclear D gene. V gave up 5 bases and J gave up 0 bases, with 8 bases separating them. Germline V gene sequence: CDR1 SGHAT, CDR2 FQNNGV. This CDR3 contains 14 residues. As DNA, the CDR3 is TGTGCCAGCAGCAGCAGTTTAGCCAAAAACATTCAGTACTTC. This translates into CASSSSLAKNIQYF.